This T cell receptor beta chain was identified in a study of shared clonotypes between healthy human individuals. Method: immunoSEQ multiplex PCR; TCRdb's copy keeps in-frame clones and lacks some. The profile shows about 1 million clones, about 70% of them singletons. Splitting the CD4+ cells yielded a CD45RA+ naive subset and a CD45RA-negative memory subset. The CDR3 has 12 residues. V dropped 7 bases and J dropped 2 bases, with 7 bases sitting between them. Germline CDR1 is ENHRY and CDR2 is SYGVKD. Sequencing was done on a sample of memory CD4+ T cells sorted from blood. Subset here: CD45RA-negative fraction. The clonotype originates from a man in his late teens or twenties in good health. The chain carries TRBV10-3 and TRBJ2-3; the D is unclear. CDR3 loop: CAIKSSTDTQYF. CDR3 nucleotides: TGTGCCATCAAATCCTCCACAGATACGCAGTATTTT.